This passage covers 14 T cell receptor beta chains from one sample sequenced in a study of cytomegalovirus exposure and HLA in healthy donors. PCR primers comprised 60 Vbeta and 13 Jbeta primers. Sequencing used immunoSEQ multiplex PCR; TCRdb keeps in-frame clones, though not all of them. The table includes 95,000 to 150,000 clones, nearly 65% detected once. The material sequenced was PBMCs. These receptors all come from a middle-aged man in good health and CMV-seropositive.

The chain has TRBV2 and TRBJ1-1, with 7 bases identical to TRBD1. The CDR3 length is 14 residues. Germline V gene sequence: CDR1 SNHLY, CDR2 FYNNEI. The J segment lost 1 base and the V segment lost 6 bases, leaving 5 bases of the junction unmatched. Here the CDR3 DNA reads TGTGCCAGCAGAGGACAGGAGTCGAACACTGAAGCTTTCTTT. Protein sequence: CASRGQESNTEAFF.

This chain uses TRBV15 with TRBJ1-3; D may be TRBD1 (6 bases). Germline loops: CDR1 LNHNV, CDR2 YYDKDF (reference sequence). CDR3 size: 16 residues. Deletions cut 5 bases from V and 1 base from J, with 15 bases between. The CDR3 coding sequence is TGTGCCACCAGCGGGTACAGGGAACAGTCTGGAAACACCATATATTTT. It codes for CATSGYREQSGNTIYF.

This clone was seen a few times. This rearrangement joins TRBV30 to TRBJ2-1, with 14 bases identical to TRBD2. V lost 3 bases and J lost 0; bases outside the gene matches: 4. Germline CDR1 is GTSNPN and CDR2 is SVGIG (reference sequence). CDR3 length equals 17 residues. The CDR3 loop is CAWRRLAGGSSYNEQFF. The CDR3 DNA follows: TGTGCCTGGAGACGACTAGCGGGAGGGAGCTCCTACAATGAGCAGTTCTTC.

This chain uses TRBV18 with TRBJ2-1; 15 bases are a match to TRBD2. Germline V lookup: CDR1 KGHSH, CDR2 LQKENI. The CDR3 covers 16 residues. J gave up 9 bases and V 3 bases, and 6 bases lay outside the gene matches. CDR3 loop: CASSPPGLAGGFEQFF. CDR3 sequence (DNA): TGTGCCAGCTCACCTCCAGGACTAGCGGGAGGGTTTGAGCAGTTCTTC.

This clone was recorded a few times. The chain uses TRBV5-6 and TRBJ2-7; D not resolved. Germline loops: CDR1 SGHDT, CDR2 YYEEEE. This CDR3 has 14 residues. V gave up 0 bases and J gave up 1 base, with 8 bases separating them. The CDR3 is CASSLDSPSYEQYF. In DNA form, the CDR3 reads TGTGCCAGCAGCTTGGACAGCCCTTCCTACGAGCAGTACTTC.

The chain employs TRBV5-1 and TRBJ2-1; 7 bases fit TRBD1. CDR1 and CDR2 from the germline V gene are SGHRS and YFSETQ. There are 17 residues in the CDR3. V shed 0 bases, J shed 0 bases, and the junction held 6 bases outside the gene matches. The CDR3 nucleotides read TGCGCCAGCAGCTTGGGACCACAGGGGAGCTCCTACAATGAGCAGTTCTTC. It yields the protein CASSLGPQGSSYNEQFF.

This chain links TRBV6-5 with TRBJ2-7, with 9 bases aligning to TRBD1. There are 14 residues in the CDR3. Germline CDR1 and CDR2: MNHEY and SVGAGI. The V gene end was trimmed by 4 bases and the J gene end by 6 bases; junction bases not matched to a gene: 7. CDR3 in amino acids: CASSFGTGPSEQYF. In nucleotides, the CDR3 is TGTGCCAGCAGTTTTGGGACAGGGCCTTCCGAGCAGTACTTC.

Regarding this clone: Additional DNA sequences in this sample encode the identical CDR3. The chain links TRBV9 to TRBJ2-3; tentative D call: TRBD2 (7 bases). Trimming cost V 0 bases and J 6 bases, with 11 bases left between them. The V gene's germline CDR1 is SGDLS and CDR2 YYNGEE. This CDR3 spans 14 amino acids. The CDR3 DNA reads as TGTGCCAGCAGCGTAGGGGGGGGCGGGGATACGCAGTATTTT. As protein: CASSVGGGGDTQYF.

V and J are TRBV7-9 and TRBJ2-7, with D perhaps TRBD1 (5 bases). Germline CDR1 is SEHNR and CDR2 is FQNEAQ (reference sequence). The CDR3 contains 16 residues. Trimming shortened V by 5 bases and J by 9 bases, and 26 bases separated the two germline ends. As DNA, the CDR3 is TGTGCCAGCAGCCCACAGCGACAGCGCCCTTACGAAGGGCAGTACTTC. As protein: CASSPQRQRPYEGQYF.

The chain recombines TRBV2 with TRBJ1-1, with TRBD1 matching over 7 bases. J lost 5 bases, V lost 8 bases, and 11 bases had no gene match. The length of the CDR3 is 14 residues. Germline values: CDR1 SNHLY, CDR2 FYNNEI. CDR3 protein: CASGPQGVRTEAFF. The CDR3 DNA reads TGTGCCAGCGGGCCTCAGGGGGTGAGGACTGAAGCTTTCTTT. The full variable domain, its missing parts supplied by reference TRBV2 and TRBJ1-1, is EPEVTQTPSHQVTQMGQEVILRCVPISNHLYFYWYRQILGQKVEFLVSFYNNEISEKSEIFDDQFSVERPDGSNFTLKIRSTKLEDSAMYFCASGPQGVRTEAFFGQGTRLTVV.

The gene calls are TRBV7-2 and TRBJ2-7; the D gene is possibly TRBD1 (7 bases). Germline-derived CDR1 and CDR2 are SGHTA and FQGNSA. The CDR3 length is 13 residues. The germline V and J ends were trimmed by 2 bases and 6 bases, with 11 bases remaining between them. The DNA for the CDR3 is TGTGCCAGCAGCTTAAACAGGGGAGGCGAGCAGTACTTC. Protein product: CASSLNRGGEQYF.

CDR3 sequence: CASTRGAGRYNEQFF. The CDR3 DNA sequence: TGTGCCAGCACCCGAGGAGCGGGAAGATACAATGAGCAGTTCTTC. J is TRBJ2-1 and V is TRBV5-4, with TRBD2 matching over 7 bases. V shed 6 bases, J shed 4 bases, and the junction held 10 bases outside the gene matches. Looked up from germline, CDR1 is SGHNT and CDR2 is YYREEE (reference sequence). The CDR3 covers 15 residues.

The chain is built from TRBV9 and TRBJ1-2; D ambiguous. Between the trimmed V and J ends, which lost 0 bases and 0 bases, there was a span of 6 bases. The germline V gene encodes CDR1 SGDLS and CDR2 YYNGEE. The CDR3 spans 14 residues. As DNA, the CDR3 is TGTGCCAGCAGCGTAGGAGGAGCTAACTATGGCTACACCTTC. It specifies CASSVGGANYGYTF.

A remark on this clone: Other DNA sequences of this sample code for an identical CDR3. The V gene is TRBV30, the J gene TRBJ1-5; D call uncertain. Trimming stripped 0 bases from V and 4 bases from J, with 7 bases between. This CDR3 has 13 amino acids. Germline V gives CDR1 GTSNPN, CDR2 SVGIG (reference sequence). The CDR3 region has the DNA TGTGCCTGGAGTGTAAGAGGGAATCAGCCCCAGCATTTT. Protein sequence: CAWSVRGNQPQHF. The full variable domain, with the rest looked up from reference TRBV30 and TRBJ1-5, is SQTIHQWPATLVQPVGSPLSLECTVEGTSNPNLYWYRQAAGRGLQLLFYSVGIGQISSEVPQNLSASRPQDRQFILSSKKLLLSDSGFYLCAWSVRGNQPQHFGDGTRLSIL.